The present T cell receptor beta chain was sequenced within a study of blood T cell repertoires in COVID-19. In the study overall: Researchers got acute and convalescent COVID-19 samples from the United States, Italy and Spain.

Germline V gives CDR1 MDHEN, CDR2 SYDVKM. This CDR3 has 14 residues. The ends lost 6 bases at V and 4 bases at J; junction bases unmatched: 8. Per the original data handling: The authors estimated nucleated cell counts from reference gene primer amplification. Some clones are missing from TCRdb's copy, which holds only in-frame ones; the method was immunoSEQ multiplex PCR. The V and J calls and clone size come from that table; D and trimming were worked out from the DNA. The data contain 60,000 to 75,000 clones, 86% of them singletons. This clonotype was sampled from a woman aged 60 to 75 with acute or convalescent COVID-19. The sample was peripheral blood. This chain connects TRBV28 to TRBJ1-1; 7 bases are shared with TRBD1. CDR3 amino acids: CASRFTGETTEAFF. The DNA of the CDR3 is TGTGCCAGCAGATTCACAGGGGAGACCACTGAAGCTTTCTTT.